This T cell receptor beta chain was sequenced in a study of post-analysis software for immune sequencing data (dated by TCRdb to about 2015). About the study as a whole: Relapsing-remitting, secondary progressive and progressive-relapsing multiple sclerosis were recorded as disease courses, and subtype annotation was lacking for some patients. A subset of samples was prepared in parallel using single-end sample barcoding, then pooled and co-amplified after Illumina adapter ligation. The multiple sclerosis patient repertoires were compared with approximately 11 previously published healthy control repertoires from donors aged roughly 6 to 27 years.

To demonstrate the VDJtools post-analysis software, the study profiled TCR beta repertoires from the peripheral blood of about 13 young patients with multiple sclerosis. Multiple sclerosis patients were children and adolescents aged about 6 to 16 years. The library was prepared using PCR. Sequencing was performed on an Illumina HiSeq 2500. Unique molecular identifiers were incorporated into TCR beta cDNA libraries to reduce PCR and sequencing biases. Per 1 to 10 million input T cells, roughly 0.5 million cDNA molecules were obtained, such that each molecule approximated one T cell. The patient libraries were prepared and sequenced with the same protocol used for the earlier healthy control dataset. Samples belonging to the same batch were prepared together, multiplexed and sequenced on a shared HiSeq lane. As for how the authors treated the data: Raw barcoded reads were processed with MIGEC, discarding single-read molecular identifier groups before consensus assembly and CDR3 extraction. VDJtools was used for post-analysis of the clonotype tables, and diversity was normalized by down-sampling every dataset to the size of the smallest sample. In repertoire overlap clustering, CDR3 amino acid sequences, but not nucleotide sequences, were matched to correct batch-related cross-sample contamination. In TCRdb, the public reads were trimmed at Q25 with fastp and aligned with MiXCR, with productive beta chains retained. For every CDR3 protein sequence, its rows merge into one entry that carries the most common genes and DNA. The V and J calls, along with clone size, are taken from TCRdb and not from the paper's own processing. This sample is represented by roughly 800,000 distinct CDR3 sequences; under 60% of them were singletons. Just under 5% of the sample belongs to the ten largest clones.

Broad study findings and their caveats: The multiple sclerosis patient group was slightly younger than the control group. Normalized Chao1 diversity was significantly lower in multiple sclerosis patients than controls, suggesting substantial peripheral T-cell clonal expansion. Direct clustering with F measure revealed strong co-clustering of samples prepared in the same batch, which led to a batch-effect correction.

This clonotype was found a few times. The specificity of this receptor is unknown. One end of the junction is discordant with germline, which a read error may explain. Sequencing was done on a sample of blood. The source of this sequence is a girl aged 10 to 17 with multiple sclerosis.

Here is the DNA: TGTGCCGGCAGAGCCGGGACTAGCGGGGCCGGGGAGCTGTTTTTT. This translates into CAGRAGTSGAGELFF. The rearranged chain carries TRBV6-5 and TRBJ2-2; the central 13 bases match TRBD2. From the cysteine through the phenylalanine, the CDR3 covers 15 amino acids. This entry keeps only the CDR3 DNA: 45 bases, framed from base 1. According to the germline V gene, CDR1 reads MNHEY and CDR2 reads SVGAGI.